This paragraph reports one T cell receptor beta chain. Its antigen is not known. CDR3 length: 16 amino acids. Trimming pared 4 bases from V and 4 bases from J, leaving 17 bases between. Germline V lookup: CDR1 SGDLS, CDR2 YYNGEE. The PCR ran on 60 Vbeta and 13 Jbeta primers. Here immunoSEQ multiplex PCR was the method, and the copy in TCRdb shows in-frame clones only, minus some. The sample holds approximately 150,000 clones, 75% to 85% seen once. The data are from a study of cytomegalovirus exposure and HLA in healthy donors. Study-level results: Donors belonging to an Asian-associated ancestry cluster reportedly showed fewer N-insertions in productive TCRs than the roughly 670-donor mean, according to what a later analysis found. V segments that were indistinguishable, TRBV6-2 and TRBV6-3 among them, were omitted from analysis. Several top significant clusters appeared, in a later analysis, to be linked to common viral pathogens.

Sequenced input: PBMCs. This clonotype was obtained from a woman aged 50 to 65 in good health and CMV-seropositive. The genes are TRBV9 and TRBJ1-4; weak D call: TRBD1 (5 bases). The CDR3 DNA sequence: TGTGCCAGCAGCCCCACCCCACAGGCAGTTAATGAAAAACTGTTTTTT. This codes for CASSPTPQAVNEKLFF. The variable domain in full, completed from reference TRBV9 and TRBJ1-4, reads DSGVTQTPKHLITATGQRVTLRCSPRSGDLSVYWYQQSLDQGLQFLIQYYNGEERAKGNILERFSAQQFPDLHSELNLSSLELGDSALYFCASSPTPQAVNEKLFFGSGTQLSVL.